These T cell receptor beta chains were read from a single sample in a study of blood T cell repertoires in COVID-19. Using immunoSEQ multiplex PCR, the repertoire was profiled, and TCRdb retains in-frame clones only, with some absent. The table has about 77,000 clones, 80% seen once; the top ten hold roughly 4.8%. Source material: peripheral blood. The receptors were gathered from an older woman with acute or convalescent COVID-19. Each CDR3 is given with its conserved first and last residue. D genes are given only for firm matches. Where a row states a size, it is once, few, many or the class of an expanded clone; other rows omit it.

V: TRBV27
J: TRBJ1-1
D: .
size: .
CDR3: CASSLGTGYGAEAFF
DNA: TGTGCCAGCAGTTTAGGCACAGGGTACGGCGCTGAAGCTTTCTTT

V: TRBV27
J: TRBJ1-4
D: .
size: .
CDR3: CASSFGQLPNEKLFF
DNA: TGTGCCAGCAGCTTTGGACAGCTACCTAATGAAAAACTGTTTTTT

V: TRBV7-9
J: TRBJ2-7
D: .
size: .
CDR3: CASTQGYEQYF
DNA: TGTGCCAGCACCCAGGGCTACGAGCAGTACTTC

V: TRBV4-1
J: TRBJ2-1
D: .
size: .
CDR3: CATAPFGGSDEQFF
DNA: TGCGCCACCGCCCCCTTTGGGGGGTCGGATGAGCAGTTCTTC

V: TRBV2
J: TRBJ1-4
D: TRBD1
size: .
CDR3: CASRLDRGREKLFF
DNA: TGTGCCAGCAGACTCGACAGGGGACGGGAAAAACTGTTTTTT

V: TRBV10-3
J: TRBJ1-1
D: TRBD1
size: few
CDR3: CAIWRGQNTEAFF
DNA: TGTGCCATCTGGAGGGGGCAGAACACTGAAGCTTTCTTT

V: TRBV7-8
J: TRBJ2-2
D: TRBD2
size: .
CDR3: CASSSLTSGVATGELFF
DNA: TGTGCCAGCAGCTCCTTAACCAGCGGGGTCGCCACCGGGGAGCTGTTTTTT

V: TRBV14
J: TRBJ2-6
D: .
size: .
CDR3: CASSQDHGKGVQPGANVLTF
DNA: TGTGCCAGCAGCCAAGATCATGGTAAAGGAGTTCAGCCTGGGGCCAACGTCCTGACTTTC

V: TRBV6-5
J: TRBJ1-1
D: .
size: .
CDR3: CASRPIQGNTEAFF
DNA: TGTGCCAGCAGACCCATACAGGGGAACACTGAAGCTTTCTTT

V: TRBV2
J: TRBJ1-6
D: .
size: .
CDR3: CASQVVGGEDNSPLHF
DNA: TGTGCCAGCCAGGTCGTAGGGGGTGAGGATAATTCACCCCTCCACTTT

V: TRBV15
J: TRBJ2-5
D: .
size: .
CDR3: CATSPGFQETQYF
DNA: TGTGCCACCAGCCCGGGGTTCCAAGAGACCCAGTACTTC

V: TRBV6-5
J: TRBJ2-3
D: TRBD2
size: .
CDR3: CASSLAGGMDTQYF
DNA: TGTGCCAGCAGCCTAGCGGGGGGGATGGATACGCAGTATTTT

V: TRBV9
J: TRBJ2-1
D: .
size: .
CDR3: CASGGVSSYNEQFF
DNA: TGTGCCAGTGGAGGGGTTAGCTCCTACAATGAGCAGTTCTTC

V: TRBV6-5
J: TRBJ1-1
D: .
size: .
CDR3: CASSYSFQQNTEAFF
DNA: TGTGCCAGCAGTTACTCGTTTCAACAGAACACTGAAGCTTTCTTT

V: TRBV9
J: TRBJ1-2
D: TRBD1
size: .
CDR3: CASSVGQGDYYGYTF
DNA: TGTGCCAGCAGCGTAGGACAGGGTGATTACTATGGCTACACCTTC

V: TRBV27
J: TRBJ1-2
D: TRBD1
size: .
CDR3: CASSSNMYRGGADGYTF
DNA: TGTGCCAGCAGTTCGAATATGTACAGGGGGGGGGCAGATGGCTACACCTTC

V: TRBV2
J: TRBJ1-1
D: .
size: .
CDR3: CASSGGGPNTEAFF
DNA: TGTGCCAGCAGTGGGGGGGGTCCGAACACTGAAGCTTTCTTT

V: TRBV29-1
J: TRBJ2-7
D: TRBD1
size: .
CDR3: CSVGQGNYEQYF
DNA: TGCAGCGTGGGACAGGGGAACTACGAGCAGTACTTC

V: TRBV5-1
J: TRBJ2-5
D: .
size: .
CDR3: CASSLVLFPKSQYF
DNA: TGCGCCAGCAGCTTGGTTTTATTCCCAAAGAGCCAGTACTTC

V: TRBV4-2
J: TRBJ1-2
D: .
size: .
CDR3: CASSGQSGQPSNVPGYTF
DNA: TGTGCCAGCAGCGGACAAAGCGGACAGCCGTCTAATGTCCCTGGCTACACCTTC

V: TRBV5-1
J: TRBJ1-1
D: .
size: .
CDR3: CASSFAGRVTEAFF
DNA: TGCGCCAGCAGCTTTGCCGGCAGGGTCACTGAAGCTTTCTTT

V: TRBV7-6
J: TRBJ1-1
D: .
size: .
CDR3: CASSPTMNTEAFF
DNA: TGTGCCAGCAGTCCTACCATGAACACTGAAGCTTTCTTT

V: TRBV3-1/TRBV3-2
J: TRBJ1-1
D: TRBD1
size: once
CDR3: CASSQENRGPEAFF
DNA: TGTGCCAGCAGCCAAGAGAACAGGGGACCTGAAGCTTTCTTT

V: TRBV28
J: TRBJ1-4
D: .
size: .
CDR3: CASGGGGLQKLFF
DNA: TGTGCCAGCGGAGGCGGGGGGTTGCAAAAACTGTTTTTT